This T cell receptor beta chain stems from a study of T cell responses to AZD1222 COVID-19 vaccine. Regarding the study as a whole: Rises in breadth and depth of Spike-specific TCRs came after two AZD1222 doses. Mapped onto spike, vaccine-associated CD4 TCRs spanned it and were dominant at 160-218 and 743-854. Clonal diversity was possibly underestimated, and white British individuals and females predominated among donors. Repertoires in all cases were sampled only once the peak T cell response had passed.

This clone came up once. Its antigen is not identified. The protocol was immunoSEQ multiplex PCR, while the TCRdb copy is restricted to in-frame clones and leaves out a portion. This sample has around 180,000 clones, with 88% found just once. The trim removed 1 base at V and 3 bases at J, leaving 2 bases unmatched. The CDR3 length is 16 residues. Germline V gene data show CDR1 as SGHVS and CDR2 as FNYEAQ. The sequences come from peripheral blood, collected on day 0 of AZD1222 vaccination. The gene calls are TRBV7-6 and TRBJ2-2; 10 bases match TRBD1. The receptor was isolated from an adult in good health. The CDR3 region has the DNA TGTGCCAGCAGCTTAGGGGGACAGGGGTACACCGGGGAGCTGTTTTTT. This translates into CASSLGGQGYTGELFF. Using reference TRBV7-6 and TRBJ2-2 for the parts outside the CDR3, the full variable domain is GAGVSQSPRYKVTKRGQDVALRCDPISGHVSLYWYRQALGQGPEFLTYFNYEAQQDKSGLPNDRFSAERPEGSISTLTIQRTEQRDSAMYRCASSLGGQGYTGELFFGEGSRLTVL.